This TCR beta chain was captured by sequencing in a study of shared clonotypes between healthy human individuals. Unsorted PBMC samples were amplified in replicate PCRs containing 300 ng DNA, some 30,000 T cell genomes. Ten immunoSEQ deep assay plates were used by the authors to sequence unsorted PBMC DNA. Sequenced by immunoSEQ multiplex PCR; TCRdb stores in-frame clones only, minus some. The sample contains fewer than 550,000 clones, 75% to 80% of which appear only once. The unsorted samples took about 90 million PBMCs to get genomic DNA. Sequenced material: PBMCs. This TCR derives from a woman in her forties in good health. Some clones in this sample may be carry-over from other donors' samples.

CDR3 region: CASSSLREPSAYNEQFF. In DNA, the CDR3 is TGTGCCAGCAGTTCCCTCCGGGAGCCGTCGGCCTACAATGAGCAGTTCTTC. This sequence joins TRBV28 and TRBJ2-1, with a weak D call TRBD2 (6 bases). V shed 4 bases and J shed 2 bases, with 18 bases lying between them. The length of the CDR3 is 17 residues. Germline-derived CDR1 and CDR2 are MDHEN and SYDVKM.